The 27 T cell receptor beta chains in this list originate from one sample, sequenced in a study of T cell changes during pregnancy in multiple sclerosis. The repertoire was sequenced with immunoSEQ multiplex PCR; TCRdb's copy has only in-frame clones and lacks some. There are tens of thousands of clones in the sample; roughly 94% occur only once, and under 3% lies in the top ten. The sequencing used CD8+ T cells from peripheral blood mononuclear cells, collected after pregnancy. The receptor set was obtained from a female donor with multiple sclerosis, enrolled in a pregnancy study.

Comments on this clone: At one end the junction does not follow the germline gene, possibly because of a read error. The V and J genes are TRBV6-4 and TRBJ2-7; 7 bases map to TRBD1. CDR3 length: 12 amino acids. Germline values: CDR1 MRHNA, CDR2 SNTAGT. The CDR3 DNA follows: TGTGCCAGCAGTGACTCGATGGGACAGAAGGTCTTC. It translates to CASSDSMGQKVF.

The chain carries TRBV5-4 and TRBJ2-7; 7 bases align to TRBD2. The CDR3 consists of 14 residues. Trimming at V came to 2 bases and at J to 4 bases, leaving 6 bases not matched to a gene. Germline CDR1 SGHNT, CDR2 YYREEE (reference sequence). The CDR3 sequence: CASSFSAGIYEQYF. As DNA, the CDR3 is TGTGCCAGCAGCTTTTCAGCGGGGATATACGAGCAGTACTTC.

This rearrangement joins TRBV4-1 to TRBJ2-1; 8 nucleotides agree with TRBD2. This CDR3 is built from 16 residues. Germline V gene data show CDR1 as MGHRA and CDR2 as YSYEKL. Germline trimming cut 3 bases from V and 2 bases from J; bases unmatched to any gene: 6. CDR3 region: CASSHQTGLAYNEQFF. The CDR3 DNA reads as TGCGCCAGCAGCCATCAGACGGGACTAGCCTACAATGAGCAGTTCTTC.

The J gene is TRBJ2-7, the V gene TRBV9; TRBD2 agrees at 16 bases. V dropped 3 bases and J dropped 2; count of bases not matched to a gene: 5. Germline CDR1 SGDLS, CDR2 YYNGEE. This CDR3 has 17 amino acids. The CDR3 bases are TGTGCCAGCAGCGGAAAGGGACTAGCGGGAGGGACCTACGAGCAGTACTTC. It yields the protein CASSGKGLAGGTYEQYF.

CDR3 sequence: CASSPGQSYNEQFF. The CDR3, as DNA: TGTGCCAGCAGCCCGGGACAGAGTTACAATGAGCAGTTCTTC. The rearrangement uses TRBV5-4 and TRBJ2-1; 7 bases align to TRBD1. V dropped 4 bases and J dropped 4; count of bases not matched to a gene: 5. The CDR3 covers 14 residues. Per germline, CDR1 SGHNT and CDR2 YYREEE (reference sequence). Using reference TRBV5-4 and TRBJ2-1 for the parts outside the CDR3, the full variable domain is ETGVTQSPTHLIKTRGQQVTLRCSSQSGHNTVSWYQQALGQGPQFIFQYYREEENGRGNFPPRFSGLQFPNYSSELNVNALELDDSALYLCASSPGQSYNEQFFGPGTRLTVL.

The chain couples TRBV7-3 to TRBJ2-1, with 12 bases identical to TRBD2. CDR3 length: 16 residues. The germline gives CDR1 SGHTA, CDR2 FQGTGA. Germline trimming cut 4 bases from V and 2 bases from J; bases unmatched to any gene: 3. The CDR3 DNA reads as TGTGCCAGCAGCTCAGGACTAGCGGGACCCTACAATGAGCAGTTCTTC. Protein: CASSSGLAGPYNEQFF.

The chain couples TRBV28 to TRBJ2-7; 9 bases are a match to TRBD1. The ends lost 6 bases at V and 4 bases at J; junction bases unmatched: 7. The germline V gene has CDR1 MDHEN and CDR2 SYDVKM. The CDR3 has 14 residues. CDR3 DNA sequence: TGTGCCAGCAGACTGGACAGGGGAAAGTACGAGCAGTACTTC. This encodes CASRLDRGKYEQYF.

The chain combines TRBV14 with TRBJ1-4, with 11 bases fitting TRBD1. Germline CDR1 reads SGHDN; CDR2 reads FVKESK. V trimming: 0 bases; J trimming: 7 bases; junction bases outside the gene matches: 4. The CDR3 length is 16 residues. The CDR3 sequence: CASSQDIGTGGEKLFF. The DNA of the CDR3 is TGTGCCAGCAGCCAAGACATCGGGACAGGGGGTGAAAAACTGTTTTTT.

This chain connects TRBV4-1 to TRBJ2-5; 8 positions match TRBD1. Germline V gene sequence: CDR1 MGHRA, CDR2 YSYEKL. The CDR3 is made up of 15 amino acids. Germline trimming cut 1 base from V and 5 bases from J; bases unmatched to any gene: 6. This CDR3 is CASSQGQGLWETQYF. In DNA, the CDR3 is TGCGCCAGCAGCCAAGGACAGGGGTTGTGGGAGACCCAGTACTTC.

The chain is built from TRBV19 and TRBJ2-7, with a weak D call TRBD1 (6 bases). The germline V gene encodes CDR1 LNHDA and CDR2 SQIVND (reference sequence). The CDR3 has 15 amino acids. Trimming removed 5 bases at V and 3 bases at J, with 17 bases between. CDR3 coding DNA: TGTGCCAGTAGTTGGGGATCCGGGACACTCTACGAGCAGTACTTC. Residues: CASSWGSGTLYEQYF.

The gene calls are TRBV27 and TRBJ1-1; no definite D call. The V gene's germline CDR1 is MNHEY and CDR2 SMNVEV (reference sequence). The CDR3 runs 13 residues. Deletions cut 3 bases from V and 2 bases from J, with 7 bases between. CDR3 in amino acids: CASSFSVNTEAFF. The CDR3 DNA reads as TGTGCCAGCAGTTTTTCGGTAAACACTGAAGCTTTCTTT.

The chain links TRBV27 to TRBJ2-1, with 10 bases identical to TRBD2. With 7 bases clipped from V and 8 bases from J, the junction kept 11 bases outside the gene matches. Germline CDR1 is MNHEY and CDR2 is SMNVEV (reference sequence). The CDR3 length is 15 residues. The CDR3 DNA sequence: TGTGCCAGCACCCCCCGGCTAGCGGGAGTTTATGAGCAGTTCTTC. Translated, it gives CASTPRLAGVYEQFF.

The V and J genes are TRBV5-1 and TRBJ2-1, with 9 bases fitting TRBD1. The CDR3 length is 14 residues. The junction had 4 bases not matched to a gene; V was cut back by 3 bases and J by 6 bases. Germline CDR1 and CDR2: SGHRS and YFSETQ. The CDR3, as DNA: TGCGCCAGCAGCTCGGGACAGGGAGGCAATGAGCAGTTCTTC. Translating it yields CASSSGQGGNEQFF.

The rearrangement links TRBV13 to TRBJ2-3, with 12 bases that match TRBD2. This CDR3 spans 15 amino acids. Looked up from germline, CDR1 is PRHDT and CDR2 is FYEKMQ (reference sequence). V lost 5 bases, J lost 5 bases, and 5 bases stayed unmatched. For the CDR3, the DNA is TGTGCCAGCAGCCCGAGACTAGCGGGAGAAGATACGCAGTATTTT. It is translated as CASSPRLAGEDTQYF. The full variable domain, rest sourced from reference TRBV13 and TRBJ2-3, is AAGVIQSPRHLIKEKRETATLKCYPIPRHDTVYWYQQGPGQDPQFLISFYEKMQSDKGSIPDRFSAQQFSDYHSELNMSSLELGDSALYFCASSPRLAGEDTQYFGPGTRLTVL.

This clone was observed a handful of times. This chain joins TRBV9 and TRBJ2-7, with TRBD1 matching 8 bases. Germline CDR1 SGDLS, CDR2 YYNGEE. The CDR3 is 15 amino acids. J was trimmed by 4 bases and V by 4 bases; bases with no gene match: 10. The DNA for the CDR3 is TGTGCCAGCAGCACTGGACAGGGTCTGATTTACGAGCAGTACTTC. This encodes CASSTGQGLIYEQYF.

The chain recombines TRBV7-9 with TRBJ1-1; D ambiguous. Germline V gene lookup returns CDR1 SEHNR and CDR2 FQNEAQ (reference sequence). V lost 1 base to trimming and J lost 4 bases, with 7 bases between them. CDR3 length: 13 amino acids. DNA for the CDR3: TGTGCCAGCAGCTTAGTTGCGGGCACTGAAGCTTTCTTT. Protein product: CASSLVAGTEAFF.

This sequence joins TRBV21-1 and TRBJ1-3; TRBD1, the table's D call, lacks a check against the DNA. TRBV21-1 is a known pseudogene. CDR3 length equals 18 residues. CDR3 coding DNA: TGTGCCAGCAGCAAAGGTGGTAGGACAGGAGCCTCTGGAAACACCATATATTTT. This gives the protein CASSKGGRTGASGNTIYF.

This rearrangement joins TRBV25-1 to TRBJ1-1, with 7 bases matching TRBD1. With 1 base clipped from V and 3 bases from J, the junction kept 11 bases outside the gene matches. This CDR3 spans 17 amino acids. Germline lookup yields CDR1 MGHDK and CDR2 SYGVNS. The CDR3 DNA reads TGTGCCAGCAGTGAATGGGCCACAGGGGCAAGGGACACTGAAGCTTTCTTT. This encodes CASSEWATGARDTEAFF.

As concerns this clone: Within the sample, other DNA sequences also encode this same CDR3. The chain employs TRBV27 and TRBJ2-7; 11 nucleotides align to TRBD1. Germline V gives CDR1 MNHEY, CDR2 SMNVEV (reference sequence). Losses at the gene ends were 3 bases for V and 3 bases for J; bases not matched to a gene: 1. CDR3 length: 14 residues. DNA of the CDR3: TGTGCCAGCAGTTTCGGGACAGGGGGCTACGAGCAGTACTTC. Its translation: CASSFGTGGYEQYF.

The chain recombines TRBV4-2 with TRBJ1-3; 7 bases match TRBD1. The V gene's germline CDR1 is LGHNA and CDR2 YNFKEQ. After removal of 1 base from V and 0 bases from J, the junction contained 15 bases not matched to a gene. The CDR3 extends over 20 amino acids. This chain's CDR3 is CASSQASTGPENSSGNTIYF. CDR3 DNA: TGTGCCAGCAGCCAAGCCTCGACAGGGCCTGAAAACTCCTCTGGAAACACCATATATTTT.

The chain uses TRBV7-9 and TRBJ2-6, with D maybe TRBD2 (6 bases). The germline CDR1 and CDR2 sequences are SEHNR and FQNEAQ (reference sequence). CDR3 length equals 17 residues. Trimming stripped 6 bases from V and 0 bases from J, with 15 bases between. The CDR3 sequence: CASRPAGRDSGANVLTF. The CDR3 DNA is TGTGCCAGCAGGCCGGCGGGACGTGACTCTGGGGCCAACGTCCTGACTTTC.

V is TRBV6-6 and J is TRBJ1-1; D is ambiguous. Germline values: CDR1 MNHNY, CDR2 SVGAGI (reference sequence). The V end lost 2 bases, the J end lost 1 base, and 8 bases lay between the germline ends. This CDR3 region has 14 residues. The CDR3 DNA sequence: TGTGCCAGCAGTTACCGGGAACCGAACACTGAAGCTTTCTTT. Amino acid sequence: CASSYREPNTEAFF.

The chain carries TRBV19 and TRBJ1-1; the match to TRBD1 covers 7 bases. This CDR3 is built from 14 residues. The V and J ends lost 10 bases and 3 bases, in that order; junction bases with no gene match: 11. Germline CDR1 reads LNHDA; CDR2 reads SQIVND (reference sequence). The CDR3 loop is CATSNRQGDTEAFF. CDR3 in DNA: TGTGCCACCTCGAATAGACAGGGCGACACTGAAGCTTTCTTT.

Written as DNA, the CDR3 is TGTGCCAGCAGTAGCGGAGAGCGGTCCGAGCAGTTCTTC. Protein product: CASSSGERSEQFF. This rearrangement joins TRBV27 to TRBJ2-1, with a tentative D call TRBD2 (5 bases). V was clipped by 5 bases and J by 10 bases, with 15 bases between them. The CDR3 spans 13 residues. CDR1 MNHEY and CDR2 SMNVEV come from the germline V gene (reference sequence).

This CDR3 is CSAFIRTASSYEQYF. The CDR3 DNA is TGCAGCGCCTTTATTCGGACAGCGAGCTCCTACGAGCAGTACTTC. The V and J genes are TRBV29-1 and TRBJ2-7; D is possibly TRBD1 (6 bases). CDR1 and CDR2 from the germline V gene are SQVTM and ANQGSEA. This CDR3 contains 15 residues. V lost 7 bases, J lost 0 bases, and 19 bases lay in between.

The chain joins TRBV4-3 to TRBJ2-3, with 7 positions matching TRBD2. CDR3 length: 16 amino acids. The germline gives CDR1 LGHNA, CDR2 YSLEER. The V and J ends lost 5 bases and 0 bases, in that order; junction bases with no gene match: 8. The CDR3 loop reads CASSEVNGGSTDTQYF. The CDR3 nucleotides read TGCGCCAGCAGCGAAGTGAACGGGGGGAGCACAGATACGCAGTATTTT.

The chain has TRBV2 and TRBJ1-1; D unclear. CDR1 is SNHLY, CDR2 FYNNEI, per germline. The CDR3 consists of 11 residues. With 8 bases removed from V and 6 bases from J, the gap between germline ends came to 10 bases. This CDR3 reads CASPDSAEAFF. The CDR3 DNA follows: TGTGCCAGCCCAGATTCAGCTGAAGCTTTCTTT.